The sequence of this TCR beta chain was determined in a study of immune evolution from preneoplasia to lung adenocarcinoma (TCRdb year 2021). The study in broad terms: HLA loss of heterozygosity was seen in 7%, 15% and 33% of AIS, MIA and ADC lesions, and in no AAH lesions. Class I HLA alleles were inferred from exome data with POLYSOLVER, and allele-specific HLA loss was detected with LOHHLA. A total of approximately 48 patients with pulmonary nodules who underwent surgical resection were included in the overall cohort. The study used immune gene expression, TCR sequencing and multiplex immunofluorescence to profile the immune contexture of lung adenocarcinoma precursors and invasive adenocarcinoma. Sample size was based on specimen availability rather than a prior power calculation. The TCR sequencing data were obtained from about 47 patients. Resected precursor lesions (AAH, AIS, MIA) and invasive adenocarcinomas were compared against paired morphologically normal lung tissue. According to the study, roughly 100 samples were used for TCR sequencing. The immune data were combined with whole exome sequencing and methylation data from the same cohort of nodules. General findings and caveats noted by the study authors: The findings were based on association rather than direct causation, and larger cohorts with long-term follow-up and longitudinal biopsies were deemed needed. Compared with EGFR-mutant or double wild-type lesions, KRAS-mutant nodules had the highest T cell clonality. The highest top T cell clone frequencies were observed in normal lung, and a progressive decrease in top T cell clone frequencies appeared to occur from AAH through AIS, MIA and invasive adenocarcinoma. Because every patient came from Japan and China, how well the results apply to Western populations was uncertain. Normal lung showed the highest clonality, whereas later-stage lesions appeared to have higher T cell density and diversity but lower clonality.

V has 4 bases trimmed and J has 7 bases trimmed; junction bases matching no gene number 10. Per the germline V gene, MGHDK is the CDR1 and SYGVNS is the CDR2. The CDR3 spans 15 residues, from the cysteine through the phenylalanine. Just CDR3 DNA is preserved here, 45 bases in frame from base 1. Using the immunoSEQ hsTCRbeta Kit, TCR beta CDR3 regions were sequenced from DNA. For the original study's pipeline: The ImmunoSEQ Analyzer was used to analyse the TCR sequencing data. T cell clonality was calculated on productive rearrangements as 1 minus Pielou's evenness. T cell diversity was measured with the inverse Simpson index on productive templates. T cell density was defined as TCR beta template counts normalized to usable DNA, with usable DNA estimated by amplifying and sequencing housekeeping genes. TCR metrics were compared across histologic stages using two-sided Kruskal-Wallis tests. TCRdb took this table from immuneACCESS and kept in-frame rearrangements with V and J called. Such tables lack part of the clones; where checked against another copy, unresolved V genes explain under half of the gap, and the rest is unexplained. The V and J calls and clone size were taken over from that table, and D and trimming were inferred from the DNA. The sample has over 4,000 clones on record, under 80% of them singletons. Approximately 11% of the sample belongs to the ten largest clones.

Resection was performed on patients in Japan or China between the mid-2010s and the late 2010s. Two lung cancer pathologists independently confirmed the histologic diagnosis of each case on H&E slides. Premalignant or tumor cells were enriched for nucleic acid extraction by macro-dissection performed after pathologic assessment. The AllPrep DNA/RNA FFPE Kit was used to isolate DNA from FFPE tissue. As regards this clone: Its antigen specificity is not known. Qualities for individual bases were not recorded, and no much larger clone is one base off.

In this chain, TRBV25-1 is recombined with TRBJ2-3; TRBD2 matches 8 bases in the middle. The specimen sequenced was FFPE minimally invasive lung adenocarcinoma tissue. According to the study, the label for this sample's cell subset or site signals: micro-invasive lung adenocarcinoma (MIA). This receptor was obtained from a person aged 65-85 years with lung adenocarcinoma. CDR3 loop: CASSATGGAFHTQYF. The DNA reads TGTGCCAGCAGTGCGACGGGGGGGGCGTTTCATACGCAGTATTTT.